This is a list of T cell receptor beta chains from one sample in a study of regulatory T cells in long-lasting Graves disease. TCRdb independently ran MiXCR on the multiplex PCR reads; one entry per CDR3 protein. Counted here are roughly 500,000 distinct CDR3 sequences, 13% occurring once; the ten biggest clones make up about 10%. The same sample was also used in a study of T cells in Graves' hyperthyroidism and ophthalmopathy.

Sample: peripheral blood mononuclear cells (PBMCs), taken at new diagnosis, from a patient treated with antithyroid drugs. The origin of the receptors is a man between 25 and 39 years old with Graves disease. Both conserved end residues are part of each CDR3. Each record gives: V gene, D gene, J gene, clone size, CDR3 DNA, CDR3 protein. A D gene is named only where the DNA matches it firmly. Clone size, where shown, is once, few, many, or a class for clones that have expanded.

TRBV18	-	TRBJ2-7	many	TGTGCCAGCTCACCTAGCGTTACTGCGGACGAGCAGTACTTC	CASSPSVTADEQYF
TRBV4-1	-	TRBJ1-2	few	TGCGCCAGCAGCTCTTGGTTCGCTTATGGCTACACCTTC	CASSSWFAYGYTF
TRBV3-1	-	TRBJ2-5	few	TGTGCCAGCAGCCCCATTGGTTCTAGAGTAGAGACCCAGTACTTC	CASSPIGSRVETQYF
TRBV29-1	TRBD1	TRBJ2-7	-	TGCAGCGTGTCGGACAGGGGCTACGAGCAGTACTTC	CSVSDRGYEQYF
TRBV20-1	TRBD2	TRBJ2-7	many	TGCAGTGCAATAACTAGCGGGAAGGCCTACGAGCAGTACTTC	CSAITSGKAYEQYF
TRBV29-1	-	TRBJ2-7	-	TGCAGCGTTGGGGACCCTACCTACGAGCAGTACTTC	CSVGDPTYEQYF
TRBV27	TRBD2	TRBJ2-3	many	TGTGCCAGCAGCGGACTAGCGGCAGATACGCAGTATTTT	CASSGLAADTQYF
TRBV25-1	-	TRBJ2-1	many	TGTGCCAGCAGTGGTTCAGGACAGAGCCTCGAGCCCTACAATGAGCAGTTCTTC	CASSGSGQSLEPYNEQFF
TRBV6-9	TRBD2	TRBJ2-2	-	TGTGCCAGCAGTTTTCGACTAGCGGGAGTAGAAACCGGGGAGCTGTTTTTT	CASSFRLAGVETGELFF
TRBV2	-	TRBJ2-6	many	TGTGCCAGCAGTGAACTATGGGTGAGGGCCAACGTCCTGACTTTC	CASSELWVRANVLTF
TRBV20-1	-	TRBJ1-1	-	TGCAGTGCTCCTCAAAAGAACACTGAAGCTTTCTTT	CSAPQKNTEAFF
TRBV15	TRBD2	TRBJ2-1	-	TGTGCCACCAGACCTGCCCCCACTAGCGATGAGCAGTTCTTC	CATRPAPTSDEQFF
TRBV6-1	-	TRBJ2-3	many	TGTGCCAGCAATCGGATCGAAAAACCAGATACGCAGTATTTT	CASNRIEKPDTQYF
TRBV2	-	TRBJ1-5	many	TGTGCCAGCAGCGAGGAGCAGGGCGGTCAGCCCCAGCATTTT	CASSEEQGGQPQHF
TRBV5-1	TRBD2	TRBJ2-5	few	TGCGCCAGCAGCGTCGGGACTAGCGGGAGGGCCTCGGAGACCCAGTACTTC	CASSVGTSGRASETQYF
TRBV7-9	TRBD2	TRBJ2-2	many	TGTGCCAGCAGCCGGACTAGTCGCGGCGGGGAGCTGTTTTTT	CASSRTSRGGELFF
TRBV28	TRBD1	TRBJ2-1	many	TGTGCCAGCAGTTTAGCCTGGACAGGACCCTTCAATGAGCAGTTCTTC	CASSLAWTGPFNEQFF
TRBV6-1	-	TRBJ2-1	-	TGTGCCAGCAGTCCCCGAGGGGGTGTGATCAATGAGCAGTTCTTC	CASSPRGGVINEQFF
TRBV11-2	TRBD2	TRBJ2-1	many	TGTGCCAGCAGAACCCTAGCGGGGCGCACCTACAATGAGCAGTTCTTC	CASRTLAGRTYNEQFF
TRBV3-1	-	TRBJ2-1	few	TGTGCCAGCAGCCTAGGGGTCTCCCGGAGCGATGAGCAGTTCTTC	CASSLGVSRSDEQFF
TRBV20-1	-	TRBJ2-7	many	TGCAGTGCTACCGGGCGGGACTGCGAGCAGTACTTC	CSATGRDCEQYF
TRBV7-2	TRBD1	TRBJ2-1	many	TGTGCCAGCAGCGAAACAGGGGATGAGCAGTTCTTC	CASSETGDEQFF
TRBV7-2	-	TRBJ2-5	many	TGTGCCAGCAGCTTGGGACCTTTCCAAGAGACCCAGTACTTC	CASSLGPFQETQYF
TRBV5-5	-	TRBJ2-7	-	TGTGCCAGCTCTGCGTCCGGGGTTGAGTACGAGCAGTACTTC	CASSASGVEYEQYF
TRBV20-1	-	TRBJ2-7	many	TGCAGTGCTAGAAGTACGGGACCGCGTTACGAGCAGTACTTC	CSARSTGPRYEQYF
TRBV20-1	-	TRBJ2-2	many	TGCAGTGCCCTAGATTACTCCTATCCCGGGGAGCTGTTTTTT	CSALDYSYPGELFF
TRBV2	-	TRBJ2-7	many	TGTGCCAGCAGTGAGGACCCACCTCTGGGGGAGCAGTACTTC	CASSEDPPLGEQYF
TRBV7-2	-	TRBJ2-1	many	TGTGCCAGCAGGCCGGGACACCTAGTCTATGAGCAGTTCTTC	CASRPGHLVYEQFF
TRBV19	TRBD1	TRBJ2-2	-	TGTGCCAGCGGACAGGGGGCTTGGACCGGGGAGCTGTTTTTT	CASGQGAWTGELFF
TRBV5-5	TRBD2	TRBJ2-7	-	TGTGCCAGCAGCTTGGCTAGCGGGAACAACTACGAGCAGTACTTC	CASSLASGNNYEQYF
TRBV30	-	TRBJ2-7	-	TGTGCCTGGACACCCGGTAGGGGAGTGTTCGAGCAGTACTTC	CAWTPGRGVFEQYF
TRBV6-1	-	TRBJ1-2	many	TGTGCCAGCACTCAAACCCGGGACATCTATGGCTACACCTTC	CASTQTRDIYGYTF
TRBV11-3	-	TRBJ2-1	many	TGTGCCAGCAGCTTCACCGGGACGGTGAACAATGAGCAGTTCTTC	CASSFTGTVNNEQFF
TRBV19	TRBD1	TRBJ1-6	few	TGTGCCAGTAGACCAACAGGGGATAATTCACCCCTCCACTTT	CASRPTGDNSPLHF
TRBV5-5	-	TRBJ2-7	-	TGTGCCAGCAGCCTAGGGGGGGGGATGGCCGAGCAGTACTTC	CASSLGGGMAEQYF
TRBV30	-	TRBJ2-3	few	TGTGCCTGGCTCCAGGTGGGGGCTGGGGCAGATACGCAGTATTTT	CAWLQVGAGADTQYF
TRBV20-1	TRBD2	TRBJ2-1	-	TGCAGTGCTAGTCTGAACGGGAGGGCCGATGAGCAGTTCTTC	CSASLNGRADEQFF
TRBV12-3/TRBV12-4	-	TRBJ2-3	once	TGTGCCAGCAAGTCCGGATCCACAGGTACGCAGTATTTT	CASKSGSTGTQYF
TRBV20-1	TRBD1	TRBJ1-1	-	TGCAGTGCTACCAGGGGGACCTGGGGTGAAGCTTTCTTT	CSATRGTWGEAFF